This T cell receptor beta chain was identified during a study of OX40 agonist ivuxolimab in advanced cancers. Study-wide points: CD8+ T cells (on average) carried more expanded clones than CD4+ T cells.

V was shortened by 3 bases and J by 3 bases, with 13 bases between the two germline ends. Germline CDR1 and CDR2: MNHEY and SMNVEV (reference sequence). This CDR3 is 15 amino acids long. This clone was observed a handful of times. What it binds is not known. Profiled with immunoSEQ multiplex PCR; TCRdb holds only in-frame clones, not every one. The sample lists about 82,000 clones, about 88% occurring once. This TCR came from an adult with an advanced solid tumor such as melanoma, head and neck, liver or kidney cancer. The chain couples TRBV27 to TRBJ2-3, with D perhaps matching TRBD2 (5 bases). The sample was CD4+ or CD8+ T cells sorted from blood, taken in a trial of the OX40 agonist ivuxolimab. Here the CDR3 reads CASSFSGDGTDTQYF. The CDR3 bases are TGTGCCAGCAGTTTTTCCGGGGATGGGACAGATACGCAGTATTTT.